This TCR beta chain was captured in a study of T cell responses to AZD1222 COVID-19 vaccine. Trimming removed 7 bases at V and 2 bases at J, with 9 bases between. The CDR3 runs 13 residues. In germline, CDR1 is ENHRY, CDR2 SYGVKD. TCRdb's table, derived via immunoSEQ multiplex PCR, lists solely in-frame clones and lacks some. The sample holds about 120,000 clones, around 86% seen once. Findings of the study overall: Baseline serology detected seropositivity in only 5 to 7 AZD1222 recipients. Nearly half of unique spike-specific TCRs reportedly avoided B.1.351 and B.1.1.7 mutated regions. Females made up more of the donors, who were largely white British, and clonal diversity may have come out too low.

Only a few counts were recorded for this clone. Its antigen remains unknown. The J gene is TRBJ2-1, the V gene TRBV10-3; tentative D call: TRBD2 (6 bases). Source: peripheral blood, taken 28 days after the second AZD1222 dose. This receptor was obtained from an adult who received the AZD1222 COVID-19 vaccine. In DNA, the CDR3 is TGTGCCATCACGGCGGGACCCTACAATGAGCAGTTCTTC. Encoded protein: CAITAGPYNEQFF.